This is a list of T cell receptor beta chains from one sample in a study of shared T cell receptors in the human thymus. Using immunoSEQ multiplex PCR, the repertoire was profiled, and TCRdb retains in-frame clones only, with some absent. The sample shows approximately 400,000 clones, about 95% of them seen only once. Material: thymocytes. The origin of the receptors is a human donor. Each CDR3 is given with its conserved first and last residue. The D gene is left open where the match is weak. Rows give clone size only sometimes, using once, few, many, or a class for an expanded clone.

J | size | D | V | CDR3 | DNA
TRBJ2-5 | NA | TRBD1 | TRBV2 | CASRRGQAQETQYF | TGTGCCAGCAGAAGGGGACAGGCTCAAGAGACCCAGTACTTC
TRBJ1-2 | NA | NA | TRBV27 | CASSLKTPGQIAVAF | TGTGCCAGCAGTTTAAAGACCCCGGGACAAATTGCTGTCGCCTTC
TRBJ2-5 | NA | TRBD1 | TRBV28 | CASRGTGWPQETQYF | TGTGCCAGCAGAGGGACAGGGTGGCCCCAAGAGACCCAGTACTTC
TRBJ1-1 | NA | NA | TRBV5-5 | CASSLQVRTFF | TGTGCCAGCAGCTTACAAGTAAGAACTTTCTTT
TRBJ2-5 | NA | NA | TRBV7-8 | CASSLARWSETQYF | TGTGCCAGCAGCTTAGCCCGCTGGAGTGAGACCCAGTACTTC
TRBJ2-7 | NA | NA | TRBV7-9 | CASSRIRGLSSYEQYF | TGTGCCAGCAGCCGTATTAGGGGCCTAAGCTCCTACGAGCAGTACTTC
TRBJ1-2 | NA | NA | TRBV28 | CASSLEAPMNYGYTF | TGTGCCAGCAGTCTCGAGGCGCCTATGAACTATGGCTACACCTTC
TRBJ2-7 | NA | TRBD2 | TRBV2 | CASSERTSSSYEQYF | TGTGCCAGCAGTGAAAGGACTAGCTCCTCCTACGAGCAGTACTTC
TRBJ2-7 | few | NA | TRBV4-1 | CASSHAPGEQYF | TGCGCCAGCAGCCATGCCCCCGGCGAGCAGTACTTC
TRBJ2-1 | NA | NA | TRBV5-1 | CASSEGPTEDKSHEQFF | TGCGCCAGCAGCGAGGGACCGACAGAAGACAAATCCCATGAGCAGTTCTTC
TRBJ2-1 | NA | TRBD2 | TRBV11-3 | CASSGTSGRDNEQFF | TGTGCCAGCAGCGGGACTAGCGGGAGAGACAATGAGCAGTTCTTC
TRBJ2-1 | NA | TRBD2 | TRBV6-4 | CASSDGLAGVRTNEQFF | TGTGCCAGCAGTGACGGACTAGCGGGAGTTCGTACCAATGAGCAGTTCTTC
TRBJ2-7 | once | NA | TRBV7-2 | CASSLSGKPGEQYF | TGTGCCAGCAGCTTATCGGGGAAACCAGGCGAGCAGTACTTC
TRBJ1-5 | NA | NA | TRBV2 | CASSEIGEFGQPQHF | TGTGCCAGCAGTGAAATTGGTGAGTTTGGACAGCCCCAGCATTTT
TRBJ1-4 | NA | NA | TRBV6-6 | CASRCGSGVVF | TGTGCCAGCCGATGCGGTTCGGGTGTGGTTTTT
TRBJ1-4 | NA | NA | TRBV27 | CASSWGPRNEKLFF | TGTGCCAGCAGTTGGGGACCGCGTAATGAAAAACTGTTTTTT
TRBJ2-5 | NA | TRBD2 | TRBV19 | CASSMGLADQETQYF | TGTGCCAGTAGTATGGGGCTAGCGGACCAAGAGACCCAGTACTTC
TRBJ2-2 | NA | TRBD2 | TRBV7-3 | CASSRRTSGTKGDTGELFF | TGTGCCAGCAGTCGACGGACTAGCGGTACGAAGGGGGACACCGGGGAGCTGTTTTTT
TRBJ2-7 | NA | TRBD2 | TRBV28 | CASSPRGGTPYEQYF | TGTGCCAGCAGTCCTCGGGGGGGGACACCATACGAGCAGTACTTC
TRBJ1-5 | NA | NA | TRBV12-5 | CASGLTPPRMNVNQPQHF | TGTGCTAGTGGTTTGACTCCCCCGAGAATGAATGTAAATCAGCCCCAGCATTTT
TRBJ2-7 | NA | TRBD2 | TRBV5-4 | CASSLAGATYEQYF | TGTGCCAGCAGTCTAGCGGGAGCCACCTACGAGCAGTACTTC
TRBJ1-1 | NA | NA | TRBV19 | CASTQRTAEAFF | TGTGCCAGTACACAAAGGACAGCTGAAGCTTTCTTT
TRBJ1-5 | few | NA | TRBV12-2 | CASRSPPARKNQPQHF | TGTGCAAGTCGCTCACCGCCTGCGAGGAAGAATCAGCCCCAGCATTTT
TRBJ2-2 | NA | NA | TRBV7-9 | CASSLSEIGELFF | TGTGCCAGCAGCTTAAGTGAAATCGGGGAGCTGTTTTTT
TRBJ1-4 | NA | TRBD1 | TRBV7-2 | CASSDTAQGIRKLFF | TGTGCCAGCAGCGATACCGCACAGGGGATAAGAAAACTGTTTTTT
TRBJ1-2 | NA | TRBD1 | TRBV5-3 | CARSTTGASNYGYTF | TGTGCCAGAAGCACAACAGGGGCTTCTAACTATGGCTACACCTTC
TRBJ2-1 | NA | TRBD2 | TRBV11-3 | CASSLDYLAGSSYNEQFF | TGTGCCAGCAGCTTAGATTATCTAGCGGGAAGTTCCTACAATGAGCAGTTCTTC
TRBJ1-4 | NA | TRBD1 | TRBV7-2 | CASSSGTGPEKLFF | TGTGCCAGCAGCTCCGGGACAGGGCCCGAAAAACTGTTTTTT
TRBJ2-3 | NA | NA | TRBV5-1 | CASSLLPGTSTDTQYF | TGCGCCAGCAGCTTGTTACCAGGGACAAGCACAGATACGCAGTATTTT
TRBJ2-5 | NA | TRBD1 | TRBV15 | CATSSERQGTQYF | TGTGCCACCAGCAGCGAACGACAGGGGACCCAGTACTTC
TRBJ2-3 | NA | TRBD2 | TRBV27 | CASRVHSGRAWDTQYF | TGTGCCAGCAGAGTTCATAGCGGGAGAGCTTGGGATACGCAGTATTTT
TRBJ2-1 | NA | TRBD2 | TRBV5-6 | CASSLFEMYSGVSEQFF | TGTGCCAGCAGCTTGTTCGAAATGTATAGCGGGGTAAGTGAGCAGTTCTTC
TRBJ1-1 | NA | NA | TRBV25-1 | CASSEAHPGGTEAFF | TGTGCCAGCAGTGAAGCCCACCCGGGGGGCACTGAAGCTTTCTTT
TRBJ2-5 | NA | NA | TRBV4-2 | CASSRPGSQETQYF | TGTGCCAGCAGCCGTCCAGGCTCTCAAGAGACCCAGTACTTC
TRBJ1-5 | NA | TRBD1 | TRBV6-1 | CASSGDRGNQPQHF | TGTGCCAGCAGCGGAGACAGGGGAAATCAGCCCCAGCATTTT
TRBJ2-7 | once | NA | TRBV14 | CASSQAGTGPYEQYF | TGTGCCAGCAGCCAAGCCGGGACCGGGCCCTACGAGCAGTACTTC
TRBJ1-1 | NA | NA | TRBV6-4 | CASTTVAPTVNTEAFF | TGTGCCAGCACTACTGTTGCCCCCACAGTGAACACTGAAGCTTTCTTT
TRBJ2-7 | NA | NA | TRBV9 | CASSGTTAEGMNEQYF | TGTGCCAGCAGCGGAACGACAGCCGAAGGAATGAACGAGCAGTACTTC
TRBJ2-7 | NA | TRBD1 | TRBV27 | CASRPDTGTGGSEQYF | TGTGCCAGCAGACCCGATACCGGGACAGGGGGGAGCGAGCAGTACTTC
TRBJ2-3 | once | NA | TRBV27 | CASGRLPRSTDTQYF | TGTGCCAGCGGTCGGCTGCCGCGGTCCACAGATACGCAGTATTTT
TRBJ2-7 | NA | TRBD1 | TRBV7-2 | CASSKSKGAISYEQYF | TGTGCCAGCAGCAAGTCAAAGGGGGCAATCTCCTACGAGCAGTACTTC
TRBJ2-7 | NA | TRBD2 | TRBV27 | CASSLLIAGVGYEQYF | TGTGCCAGCAGTTTGCTAATAGCGGGAGTGGGGTACGAGCAGTACTTC
TRBJ1-1 | NA | NA | TRBV5-6 | CASSLVAPWGNTEAFF | TGTGCCAGCAGCTTGGTAGCCCCGTGGGGTAACACTGAAGCTTTCTTT
TRBJ2-1 | NA | NA | TRBV5-1 | CASSCPTSSNEQFF | TGCGCCAGCAGCTGCCCGACTAGTTCCAATGAGCAGTTCTTC
TRBJ2-1 | once | NA | TRBV10-1 | CATLTGTGGSYNEQFF | TGCGCCACCCTGACAGGGACCGGGGGGTCCTACAATGAGCAGTTCTTC
TRBJ2-7 | NA | NA | TRBV18 | CASSPHGGLDEQYF | TGTGCCAGCTCACCACATGGTGGTCTAGACGAGCAGTACTTC